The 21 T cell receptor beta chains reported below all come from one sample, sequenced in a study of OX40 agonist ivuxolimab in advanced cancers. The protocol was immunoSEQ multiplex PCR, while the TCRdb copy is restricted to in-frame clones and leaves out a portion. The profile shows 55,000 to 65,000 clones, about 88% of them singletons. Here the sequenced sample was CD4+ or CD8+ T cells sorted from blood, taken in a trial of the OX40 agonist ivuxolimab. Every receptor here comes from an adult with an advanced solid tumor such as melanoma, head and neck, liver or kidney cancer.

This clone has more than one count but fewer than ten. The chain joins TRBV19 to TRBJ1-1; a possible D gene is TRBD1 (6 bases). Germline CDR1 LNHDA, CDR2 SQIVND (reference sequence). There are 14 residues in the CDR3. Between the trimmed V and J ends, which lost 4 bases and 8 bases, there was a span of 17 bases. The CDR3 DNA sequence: TGTGCCAGTAGTACCGCAGGGGACGGTGGGGAAGCTTTCTTT. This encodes CASSTAGDGGEAFF.

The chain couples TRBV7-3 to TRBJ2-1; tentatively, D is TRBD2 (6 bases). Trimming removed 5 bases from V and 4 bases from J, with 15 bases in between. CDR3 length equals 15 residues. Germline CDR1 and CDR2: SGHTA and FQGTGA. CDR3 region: CASSLSRGKYNEQFF. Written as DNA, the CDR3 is TGTGCCAGCAGCCTCTCGCGGGGTAAATACAATGAGCAGTTCTTC.

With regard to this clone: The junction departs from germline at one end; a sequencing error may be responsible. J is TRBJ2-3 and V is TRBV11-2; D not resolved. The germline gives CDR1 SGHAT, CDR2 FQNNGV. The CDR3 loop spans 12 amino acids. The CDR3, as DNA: TGTGCCAGCAACTTAGGGACAGATACGCAGTATTTT. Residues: CASNLGTDTQYF.

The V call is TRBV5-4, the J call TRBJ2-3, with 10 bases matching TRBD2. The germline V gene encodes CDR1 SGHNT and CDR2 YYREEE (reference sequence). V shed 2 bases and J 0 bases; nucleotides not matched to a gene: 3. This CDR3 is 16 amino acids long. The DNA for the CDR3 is TGTGCCAGCAGCTTTAGGACTAGCGGTAGCACAGATACGCAGTATTTT. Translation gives CASSFRTSGSTDTQYF.

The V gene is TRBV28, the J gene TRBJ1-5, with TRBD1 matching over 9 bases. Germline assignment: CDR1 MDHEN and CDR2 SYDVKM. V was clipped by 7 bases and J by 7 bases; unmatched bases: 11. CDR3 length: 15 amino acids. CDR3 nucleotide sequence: TGTGCCAGCACCCCTAGGGACAGGGTACTCCAGCCCCAGCATTTT. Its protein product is CASTPRDRVLQPQHF.

CDR3 nucleotide sequence: TGTGCCAGCAGCGAGAGGCCGGCCGCGGTTAACAATGAGCAGTTCTTC. It translates to CASSERPAAVNNEQFF. The chain links TRBV9 to TRBJ2-1; D is ambiguous. Germline V gene data show CDR1 as SGDLS and CDR2 as YYNGEE. V lost 3 bases to trimming and J lost 5 bases, with 18 bases between them. This CDR3 contains 16 residues.

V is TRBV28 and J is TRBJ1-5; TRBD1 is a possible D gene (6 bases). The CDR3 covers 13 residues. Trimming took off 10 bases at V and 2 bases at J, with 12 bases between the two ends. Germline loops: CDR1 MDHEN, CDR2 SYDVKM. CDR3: CAILQGGNQPQHF. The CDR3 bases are TGTGCCATCCTACAGGGAGGCAATCAGCCCCAGCATTTT.

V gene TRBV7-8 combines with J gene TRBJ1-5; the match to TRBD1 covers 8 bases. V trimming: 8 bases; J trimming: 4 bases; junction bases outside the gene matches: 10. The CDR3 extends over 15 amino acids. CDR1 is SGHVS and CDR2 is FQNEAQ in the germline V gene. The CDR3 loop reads CASSPRTGKNQPQHF. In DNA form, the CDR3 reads TGTGCCAGCTCCCCGAGGACAGGGAAAAATCAGCCCCAGCATTTT.

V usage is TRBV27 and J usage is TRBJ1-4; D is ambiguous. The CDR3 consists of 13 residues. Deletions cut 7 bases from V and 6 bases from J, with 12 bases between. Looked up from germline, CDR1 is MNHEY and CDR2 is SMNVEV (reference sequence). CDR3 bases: TGTGCCAGCACGGGGATAAGGGATGAAAAACTGTTTTTT. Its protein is CASTGIRDEKLFF.

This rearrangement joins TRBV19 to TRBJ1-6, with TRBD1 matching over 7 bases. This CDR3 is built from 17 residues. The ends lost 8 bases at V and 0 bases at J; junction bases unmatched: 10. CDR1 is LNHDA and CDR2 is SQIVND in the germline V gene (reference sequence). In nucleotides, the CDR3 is TGTGCCAGTTTAAAAGGACAGGAGAGCTCCTATAATTCACCCCTCCACTTT. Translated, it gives CASLKGQESSYNSPLHF.

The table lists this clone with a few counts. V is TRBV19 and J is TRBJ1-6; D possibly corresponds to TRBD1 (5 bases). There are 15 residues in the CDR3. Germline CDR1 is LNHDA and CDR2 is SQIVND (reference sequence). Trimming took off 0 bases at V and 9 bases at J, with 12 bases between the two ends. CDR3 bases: TGTGCCAGTAGTATAGATCGGCAGGGCGGTTCACCCCTCCACTTT. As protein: CASSIDRQGGSPLHF.

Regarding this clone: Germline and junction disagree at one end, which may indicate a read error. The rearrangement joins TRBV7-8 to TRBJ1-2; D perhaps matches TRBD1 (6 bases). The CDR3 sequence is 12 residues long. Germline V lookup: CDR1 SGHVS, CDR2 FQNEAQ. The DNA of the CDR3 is TGTGCCAGCAGCTTTGGGGGGCGAGAGTTAATGTTC. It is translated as CASSFGGRELMF.

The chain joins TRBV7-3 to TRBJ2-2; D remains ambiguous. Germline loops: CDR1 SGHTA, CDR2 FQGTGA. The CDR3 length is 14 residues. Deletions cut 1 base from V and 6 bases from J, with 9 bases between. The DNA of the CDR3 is TGTGCCAGCAGCTTAAGCCGGGCCCCCGGGGAGCTGTTTTTT. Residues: CASSLSRAPGELFF. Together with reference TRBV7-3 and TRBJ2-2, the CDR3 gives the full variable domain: GAGVSQTPSNKVTEKGKYVELRCDPISGHTALYWYRQSLGQGPEFLIYFQGTGAADDSGLPNDRFFAVRPEGSVSTLKIQRTERGDSAVYLCASSLSRAPGELFFGEGSRLTVL.

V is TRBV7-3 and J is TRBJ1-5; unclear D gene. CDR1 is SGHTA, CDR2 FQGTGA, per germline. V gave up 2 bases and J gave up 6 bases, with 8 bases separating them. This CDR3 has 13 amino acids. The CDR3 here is CASSLYPGQPQHF. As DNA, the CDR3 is TGTGCCAGCAGCTTATACCCCGGTCAGCCCCAGCATTTT.

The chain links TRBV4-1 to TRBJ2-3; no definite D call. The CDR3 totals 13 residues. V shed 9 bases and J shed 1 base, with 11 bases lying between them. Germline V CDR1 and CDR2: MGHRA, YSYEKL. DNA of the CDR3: TGCGCCAGTTCTCGCCCGGGCACAGATACGCAGTATTTT. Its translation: CASSRPGTDTQYF.

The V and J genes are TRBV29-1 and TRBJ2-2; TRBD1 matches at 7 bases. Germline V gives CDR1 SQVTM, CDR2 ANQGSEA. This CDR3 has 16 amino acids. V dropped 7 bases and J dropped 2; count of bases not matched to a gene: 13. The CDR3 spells CSASGTVSANTGELFF. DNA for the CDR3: TGCAGCGCTTCCGGGACAGTGAGCGCCAACACCGGGGAGCTGTTTTTT.

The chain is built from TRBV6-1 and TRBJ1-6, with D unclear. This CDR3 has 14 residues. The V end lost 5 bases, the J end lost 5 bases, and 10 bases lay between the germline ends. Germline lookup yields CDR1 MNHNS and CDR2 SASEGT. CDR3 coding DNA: TGTGCCAGCAGTCCACTCAGTGATAATTCACCCCTCCACTTT. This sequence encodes CASSPLSDNSPLHF.

The CDR3 bases are TGTGCCAGCTCACCACCGGCGTCCAGCTCCTACAATGAGCAGTTCTTC. It yields the protein CASSPPASSSYNEQFF. The chain joins TRBV18 to TRBJ2-1; no clear D gene. Germline lookup yields CDR1 KGHSH and CDR2 LQKENI. V was trimmed by 0 bases and J by 0 bases, leaving 9 bases between them. The CDR3 sequence is 16 residues long.

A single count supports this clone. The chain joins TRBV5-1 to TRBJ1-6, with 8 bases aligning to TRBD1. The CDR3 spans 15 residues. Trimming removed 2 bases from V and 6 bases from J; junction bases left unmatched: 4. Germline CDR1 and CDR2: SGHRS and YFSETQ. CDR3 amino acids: CASSFGQGGNSPLHF. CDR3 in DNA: TGCGCCAGCAGCTTCGGACAGGGAGGTAATTCACCCCTCCACTTT.

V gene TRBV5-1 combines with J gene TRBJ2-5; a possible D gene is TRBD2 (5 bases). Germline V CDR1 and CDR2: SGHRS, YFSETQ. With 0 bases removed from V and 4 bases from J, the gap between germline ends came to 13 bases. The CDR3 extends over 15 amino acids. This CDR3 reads CASSLAGPRGETQYF. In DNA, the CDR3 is TGCGCCAGCAGCTTGGCGGGCCCCCGGGGAGAGACCCAGTACTTC.

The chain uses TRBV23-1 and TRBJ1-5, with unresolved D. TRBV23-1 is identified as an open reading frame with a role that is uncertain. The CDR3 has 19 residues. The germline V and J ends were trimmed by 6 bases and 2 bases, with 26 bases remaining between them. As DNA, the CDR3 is TGCGCCAGCAGCAGAGTTAGGTTGCGATCCTCGCCGTGCAATCAGCCCCAGCATTTT. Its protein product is CASSRVRLRSSPCNQPQHF.